A selection of T cell receptor beta chains follows, all from one sample in a study of T cell responses to AZD1222 COVID-19 vaccine. Here immunoSEQ multiplex PCR was the method, and the copy in TCRdb shows in-frame clones only, minus some. The sample has around 130,000 clones, about 90% seen once. Source: peripheral blood, taken on day 0 of AZD1222 vaccination. These receptors were collected from an adult in good health. The CDR3 runs from the conserved cysteine through the conserved F or W. A D gene is named only where the DNA matches it firmly. A row's size may be missing; if present it is once, few, many or a size class.

TRBJ1-2,NA,TRBV5-1,NA,CASSLGNRDANYGYTF,TGCGCCAGCAGCTTGGGGAACAGGGACGCTAACTATGGCTACACCTTC
TRBJ2-5,TRBD1,TRBV5-1,NA,CASSTGQQEETQYF,TGCGCCAGCAGCACGGGACAGCAAGAGGAGACCCAGTACTTC
TRBJ1-2,NA,TRBV5-6,once,CASSSYNLGPYGYTF,TGTGCCAGCAGCTCCTACAACCTCGGGCCCTATGGCTACACCTTC
TRBJ1-3,NA,TRBV11-3,NA,CASSPLSGNTIYF,TGTGCCAGCAGCCCCCTGTCTGGAAACACCATATATTTT
TRBJ1-2,NA,TRBV6-1,NA,CASSEAHSGAGGYTF,TGTGCCAGCAGTGAAGCCCACAGTGGGGCTGGGGGCTACACCTTC
TRBJ1-2,NA,TRBV21-1,NA,CASSKVQQPLDYGYTF,TGTGCCAGCAGCAAGGTACAGCAGCCCCTCGACTATGGCTACACCTTC
TRBJ1-1,NA,TRBV9,NA,CASGDAGFMNTEAFF,TGTGCCAGCGGGGACGCAGGGTTCATGAACACTGAAGCTTTCTTT
TRBJ1-2,NA,TRBV6-5,NA,CASGKEGGNYGYTF,TGTGCCAGCGGCAAAGAGGGGGGAAACTATGGCTACACCTTC
TRBJ2-5,TRBD1,TRBV19,NA,CASSIGAGGFLETQYF,TGTGCCAGTAGTATTGGGGCAGGGGGTTTCCTAGAGACCCAGTACTTC
TRBJ1-2,TRBD1,TRBV30,few,CAWNRDSLHYGYTF,TGTGCCTGGAACCGGGACAGCCTTCACTATGGCTACACCTTC
TRBJ1-6,NA,TRBV9,NA,CASSPQGGANSPLHF,TGTGCCAGCAGCCCCCAGGGAGGAGCAAATTCACCCCTCCACTTT
TRBJ2-5,TRBD2,TRBV9,NA,CASSVASGRQETQYF,TGTGCCAGCAGCGTAGCTAGCGGGAGACAAGAGACCCAGTACTTC
TRBJ2-7,NA,TRBV3-1/TRBV3-2,NA,CASSPDGIGGQYF,TGTGCCAGCAGCCCGGACGGAATAGGCGGGCAGTACTTC
TRBJ1-2,NA,TRBV2,NA,CASSGEGYGYTF,TGTGCCAGCAGTGGTGAAGGCTATGGCTACACCTTC
TRBJ2-2,TRBD2,TRBV5-6,NA,CASSLDTASGPGELFF,TGTGCCAGCAGCTTGGATACGGCTAGCGGGCCCGGGGAGCTGTTTTTT
TRBJ1-2,NA,TRBV12-5,NA,CASGKDTYRAYGYTF,TGTGCTAGTGGTAAGGACACATATCGGGCCTATGGCTACACCTTC
TRBJ1-1,NA,TRBV7-8,NA,CASTEQGEAFF,TGTGCCAGTACGGAACAGGGTGAAGCTTTCTTT
TRBJ1-5,TRBD1,TRBV27,NA,CASSPRDRRQPQHF,TGTGCCAGCAGTCCGAGGGACAGGCGGCAGCCCCAGCATTTT
TRBJ1-5,NA,TRBV30,NA,CAWSPTAAQPQHF,TGTGCCTGGAGTCCGACAGCAGCCCAGCCCCAGCATTTT